These T cell receptor beta chains were read from a single sample in a study of T-cell reconstitution after alpha-beta-depleted transplantation in children. TCRdb redid the calling of the PCR reads with MiXCR, one entry per CDR3 protein. The sample holds some 390,000 distinct CDR3 sequences, around 21% seen once. The specimen was PBMCs from the stem cell graft donor, collected from the stem cell graft. The receptors originated from a human donor who donated a stem cell graft to a child with acute myeloid leukemia. Both conserved end residues are part of each CDR3. The order of the fields is V gene, clone size, D gene, J gene, CDR3 length, CDR3 DNA, CDR3 protein. The D gene is left open where the match is weak. Size is stated for part of the rows, as once, few or many counts, or as a class when the clone is expanded.

TRBV15	.	.	TRBJ1-1	11	TGTGCCACCAGCAGGGGCGCTGAAGCTTTCTTT	CATSRGAEAFF
TRBV9	.	TRBD1	TRBJ1-6	15	TGTGCCAGCAGCGGCGGACAGGACCATAATTCACCCCTCCACTTT	CASSGGQDHNSPLHF
TRBV10-3	few	TRBD2	TRBJ2-5	13	TGTGCCGTTTTAGCGGGTCATGGAGAGACCCAGTACTTC	CAVLAGHGETQYF
TRBV15	few	.	TRBJ2-7	11	TGTGCCACCAGCAGAAAATACGAGCAGTACTTC	CATSRKYEQYF
TRBV4-3	few	.	TRBJ2-1	16	TGCGCCAGCAGCCAAGATGGGGGCTGGGGCTACAATGAGCAGTTCTTC	CASSQDGGWGYNEQFF
TRBV5-8	.	.	TRBJ2-7	16	TGTGCCAGCAGCTTGGGGCTCGACAGAACATACTACGAGCAGTACTTC	CASSLGLDRTYYEQYF
TRBV12-3/TRBV12-4	.	.	TRBJ2-1	14	TGTGCCAGCAGCCCGTTACAGGGTGGCAATGAGCAGTTCTTC	CASSPLQGGNEQFF
TRBV20-1	many	.	TRBJ2-3	14	TGCAGTGCCAAGCGGGCGACTAGGGCAGATACGCAGTATTTT	CSAKRATRADTQYF
TRBV4-3	.	.	TRBJ2-7	15	TGCGCCAGCAGCCAAGATGGCAGAGGATCCTACGAGCAGTACTTC	CASSQDGRGSYEQYF
TRBV28	few	.	TRBJ1-6	12	TGTGCCAGCAGTTTATCTAGTGGACCCCTCCACTTT	CASSLSSGPLHF
TRBV5-5	few	.	TRBJ1-6	15	TGTGCCAGCAGCTTGGAAGTAGGAGTTAATTCACCCCTCCACTTT	CASSLEVGVNSPLHF
TRBV5-1	.	.	TRBJ2-7	15	TGCGCCAGCAGCTTAGGGTCTTCGGGCTCCTACGAGCAGTACTTC	CASSLGSSGSYEQYF
TRBV7-3	many	.	TRBJ2-1	15	TGTGCCAGCAGCTTAAGGGACTGGCCGGACAATGAGCAGTTCTTC	CASSLRDWPDNEQFF
TRBV24-1	few	TRBD2	TRBJ2-1	16	TGTGCCACCAGTGATACCACTAGCGGGAGTGTCTATGAGCAGTTCTTC	CATSDTTSGSVYEQFF
TRBV20-1	.	.	TRBJ1-1	12	TGCAGTGGTACAGGGTTGAACACTGAAGCTTTCTTT	CSGTGLNTEAFF
TRBV20-1	.	TRBD2	TRBJ2-1	15	TGCAGTGCTAGAGACGGGACTAGCGGGAACAATGAGCAGTTCTTC	CSARDGTSGNNEQFF
TRBV7-8	many	TRBD1	TRBJ2-3	13	TGTGCCAGCAGCTTACCGGACCGGGACAGGGTGTATTTT	CASSLPDRDRVYF
TRBV28	.	TRBD2	TRBJ2-4	17	TGTGCCAGCAGCAACCTTGGGACTAGTGGTACCAAAAACATTCAGTACTTC	CASSNLGTSGTKNIQYF
TRBV12-3/TRBV12-4	many	TRBD2	TRBJ2-7	13	TGTGCCAGCAGTCGCGGGAGGGGCTACGAGCAGTACTTC	CASSRGRGYEQYF
TRBV5-1	few	TRBD2	TRBJ2-1	16	TGCGCCAGCAGGGGGACTAGCGGGAATAGTAGGAATGAGCAGTTCTTC	CASRGTSGNSRNEQFF
TRBV20-1	many	TRBD1	TRBJ2-3	14	TGCAGCTTCCTCGAGGGGGCTAGCCGGGATACGCAGTATTTT	CSFLEGASRDTQYF
TRBV12-3/TRBV12-4	.	TRBD2	TRBJ2-1	14	TGTGCCAGCGGTCCTAGCGGGAGGGGGGGTGAGCAGTTCTTC	CASGPSGRGGEQFF
TRBV25-1	many	.	TRBJ2-5	11	TGTGCCAGCACGTCGCAAGAGACCCAGTACTTC	CASTSQETQYF
TRBV20-1	.	TRBD2	TRBJ2-1	14	TGCAGTGCTAGATCCGGGACTAGCGGCAATGAGCAGTTCTTC	CSARSGTSGNEQFF
TRBV7-6	.	TRBD2	TRBJ2-1	17	TGTGCCAGCAGCTTGGGGGCACTAGCGGGAGGGCGCAATGAGCAGTTCTTC	CASSLGALAGGRNEQFF
TRBV20-1	.	.	TRBJ1-5	13	TGCAGTGTCGGGACCCTTAGCAATCAGCCCCAGCATTTT	CSVGTLSNQPQHF
TRBV18	.	.	TRBJ2-1	14	TGTGCCAGCTCCCCAACCCCCGGTTCAAATGAGCAGTTCTTC	CASSPTPGSNEQFF
TRBV5-1	few	TRBD2	TRBJ2-3	15	TGCGCCAGCAGCGACGGGACTAGCGTCACAGATACGCAGTATTTT	CASSDGTSVTDTQYF
TRBV4-1	few	.	TRBJ2-1	17	TGCGCCAGCAGCCAAGAGGGGCAGGGGGGCACCTACAATGAGCAGTTCTTC	CASSQEGQGGTYNEQFF
TRBV6-2/TRBV6-3	.	.	TRBJ2-5	14	TGTGCCAGCAGTTGGAGGGGATACCAAGAGACCCAGTACTTC	CASSWRGYQETQYF
TRBV9	many	TRBD2	TRBJ2-1	15	TGTGCCAGCAGCCCAAATATAGCGGGTGACAATGAGCAGTTCTTC	CASSPNIAGDNEQFF
TRBV20-1	.	.	TRBJ2-5	16	TGCAGTGCTAAGCCCATCACCGGGCCCCACCTAGAGACCCAGTACTTC	CSAKPITGPHLETQYF
TRBV5-1	few	TRBD2	TRBJ2-7	14	TGCGCCAGCAGCTTGCCCAGCGGGAGTGACGAGCAGTACTTC	CASSLPSGSDEQYF
TRBV20-1	.	.	TRBJ2-5	21	TGCTGTGCTAGAGATAAGCGAGACTCAGGGGGGGCGAGGGCGACCCAAGAGACCCAGTACTTC	CCARDKRDSGGARATQETQYF
TRBV4-1	.	.	TRBJ2-5	13	TGCGCCAGCAGCCAACCAGGTCAAGAGACCCAGTACTTC	CASSQPGQETQYF
TRBV12-3/TRBV12-4	many	.	TRBJ1-1	13	TGTGCCAGCACCATACAGGGGAACACTGAAGCTTTCTTT	CASTIQGNTEAFF
TRBV5-1	.	.	TRBJ1-5	15	TGCGCCAGCAGCTTGGGCGGACATAGCAATCAGCCCCAGCATTTT	CASSLGGHSNQPQHF
TRBV20-1	many	.	TRBJ2-1	16	TGCAGTGCTAGAGGGCTTGGGGGAAGAAAATACAATGAGCAGTTCTTC	CSARGLGGRKYNEQFF
TRBV7-2	few	.	TRBJ2-1	17	TGTGCCAGCAGCTTTCACAGGGACCCCTTCTCCTACAATGAGCAGTTCTTC	CASSFHRDPFSYNEQFF
TRBV11-2	.	.	TRBJ2-5	13	TGTGCCAGCGGCTTAGATCAGGGTGTGACCCAGTACTTC	CASGLDQGVTQYF
TRBV27	.	TRBD2	TRBJ2-2	18	TGTGCCAGCAGTTCCCTAGCGGGAGGCCCGATGAACACCGGGGAGCTGTTTTTT	CASSSLAGGPMNTGELFF
TRBV7-2	few	TRBD2	TRBJ2-3	18	TGTGCCAGCAGCTTAGGCTATCTGAGCGGGAGTCTAACAGATACGCAGTATTTT	CASSLGYLSGSLTDTQYF
TRBV5-1	few	.	TRBJ1-5	13	TGCGCCAGCAGCTCTGACCCTAATCAGCCCCAGCATTTT	CASSSDPNQPQHF